Included here is one T cell receptor (beta chain) sequence, with context. The antigen it recognizes is unknown. One base away there is no much larger clone; base qualities are not given. The CDR3 goes from the cysteine to the phenylalanine over 13 residues. Left in the record is the CDR3 DNA by itself, 39 bases read in frame from the first base. The V end loses 4 bases and the J end loses 4 bases, and a stretch of 10 bases separates them. The germline V gene (reference sequence) yields LNHDA for CDR1 and SQIVND for CDR2. Patients with ophthalmopathy had moderately to severely active disease, with a Clinical Activity Score of 3 or more, a NOSPECS grade of 4 or more, and a disease duration of less than 3 months. Patients with other autoimmune diseases, uncontrolled infections, pregnancy or lactation were excluded. Diagnosis was based on clinical symptoms, serum thyroxine, TRAb, thyroid ultrasound and orbital computed tomography. Using Ficoll-Paque density gradient centrifugation, PBMCs were isolated from over 8.5 ml of fresh peripheral blood. Total RNA was extracted with Trizol reagent and quality-checked on an Agilent 2100 Bioanalyzer.

The data were taken from a study of Graves' ophthalmopathy and Graves' hyperthyroidism (dated by TCRdb to the late 2010s). Concerning the study at large: Peripheral blood samples were taken at the time of initial diagnosis, before any treatment was given. The independent validation cohort included approximately 19 hyperthyroidism patients plus 17 patients who later progressed from hyperthyroidism to ophthalmopathy. Following sample collection, hyperthyroidism patients were given methimazole at a starting dose of 30 mg daily, and ophthalmopathy patients were given high-dose intravenous methylprednisolone. TCR beta repertoire signatures were used to distinguish Graves' ophthalmopathy from Graves' hyperthyroidism and to predict progression to ophthalmopathy. A discovery set of 100 patients (around 44 ophthalmopathy, about 55 stable hyperthyroidism) was enrolled to explore V-J signatures distinguishing ophthalmopathy from hyperthyroidism. In total, 135 blood samples were TCR-sequenced: approximately 42 ophthalmopathy, some 75 hyperthyroidism and approximately 17 hyperthyroidism-to-ophthalmopathy patients. In a handful of hyperthyroidism patients, the T-cell repertoire of thyroid tissue was compared with the T-cell repertoire of blood.

What the study reported, not specific to this receptor: No statistical method was used to predetermine the sample size, and group allocation was not hidden from the investigators. In validation, the model predicted ophthalmopathy progression with more than 55% sensitivity and around 72% specificity; 12 predicted patients were CT-confirmed with GO in a median of around 6 months. In cross-validation, the 13-signature model distinguished ophthalmopathy from stable hyperthyroidism with approximately 85% sensitivity and 81.08% specificity, and in the test set the corresponding values were about 80% and 75%. Among expanded thyroid clonotypes with frequency above 0.001, most also showed up in blood, which suggests that blood repertoires may reflect the thyroid immune response.

For repertoire sequencing, TCR beta CDR3 regions were amplified from RNA transcripts. The first round of RT-PCR was done with HTBI primers and the Qiagen OneStep RT-PCR kit, and was followed by a second round of multiplex PCR, then size selection and purification. Libraries were sequenced paired-end with 100 bp reads on an Illumina HiSeq2000. Processing in the source paper ran as follows. Reads were processed with SOAPnuke, discarding reads with adapters, uncalled bases, mean Phred below 15, or no exact constant-primer or identifier match. COPE v1.2.5 was used to merge high-quality paired reads. Unique nucleotide sequences were defined as clonotypes and aligned to IMGT TRB V, D and J references using MiTCR v1.1. Only V-J combinations with frequency above 0.0001 were analysed, covering 98% to 99.2% of repertoires. For each V-J combination, a TCR clonal expansion and chaos score was defined as the ratio of F50 clonal expansion to chaos observed in the TCRdist matrix. Welch's t-statistics and random forest were used to reduce the features to around 13 V-J combinations, which were then used as input to a naive Bayes classifier. Thyroid-blood repertoire similarity was quantified with the Morisita-Horn index. TCRdb applied fastp at Q25 and MiXCR to the public reads, then kept only in-frame beta chains. Each CDR3 protein appears once, grouped with its most common genes and DNA. None of the V and J calls come from the authors' own analysis; TCRdb made them. For this sample the table gives around 660,000 distinct CDR3 sequences, of which 35% to 45% were detected only once. 3% to 3.5% of the sample rests with the top ten.

This receptor was identified in an adult man with Graves' ophthalmopathy. This sequence uses TRBV19 and TRBJ1-1; the best D guess is TRBD1, with 5 bases matching. Sequenced input: peripheral blood. The CDR3: CASSTRGTTEAFF. The bases read TGTGCCAGTAGTACCCGGGGCACCACTGAAGCTTTCTTT.